The T cell receptor (beta chain) described here comes from a study of blood T cell repertoires in COVID-19. Study details: Sites in the United States, Italy and Spain provided acute and convalescent COVID-19 samples. The analysed material was cDNA or gDNA that came from T cells, B-cell-depleted T cells, or PBMCs.

Between the trimmed V and J ends, which lost 1 base and 8 bases, there was a span of 5 bases. The CDR3 covers 12 residues. Germline CDR1 LGHDT, CDR2 YNNKEL (reference sequence). Authors' data handling: Amplification of reference gene primers was used by the study to estimate nucleated cell counts. Only in-frame clones appear in the TCRdb table, and some are missing; sequencing was by immunoSEQ multiplex PCR. D and trimming come from the DNA, and the V and J calls and clone size come from that table. Here the sample spans fewer than 250,000 clones, roughly 81% being singletons. V and J are TRBV3-1 (or the pseudogene TRBV3-2) and TRBJ1-4; D call uncertain. The material sequenced was peripheral blood. The sequence was obtained from a man in his fifties or sixties with acute or convalescent COVID-19. Here the CDR3 DNA reads TGTGCCAGCAGCCAAGGGCGGGAAAAACTGTTTTTT. It encodes CASSQGREKLFF.